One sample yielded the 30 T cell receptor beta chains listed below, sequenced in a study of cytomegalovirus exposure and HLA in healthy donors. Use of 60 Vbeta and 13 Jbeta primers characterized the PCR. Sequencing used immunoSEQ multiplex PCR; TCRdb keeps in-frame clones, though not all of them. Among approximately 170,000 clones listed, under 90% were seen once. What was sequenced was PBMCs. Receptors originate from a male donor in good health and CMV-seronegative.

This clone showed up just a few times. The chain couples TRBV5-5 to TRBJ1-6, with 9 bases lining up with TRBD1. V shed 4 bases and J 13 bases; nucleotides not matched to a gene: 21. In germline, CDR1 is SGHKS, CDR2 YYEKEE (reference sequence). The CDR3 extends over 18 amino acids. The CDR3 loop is CASSQYTRDRVLGVPLHF. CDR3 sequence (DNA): TGTGCCAGCAGCCAATACACCCGGGACAGGGTGCTGGGGGTGCCCCTCCACTTT.

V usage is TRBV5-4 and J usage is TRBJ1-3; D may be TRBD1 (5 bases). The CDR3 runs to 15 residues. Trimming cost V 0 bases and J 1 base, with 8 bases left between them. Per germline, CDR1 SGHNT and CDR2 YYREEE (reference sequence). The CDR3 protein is CASSLVQGSGNTIYF. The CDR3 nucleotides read TGTGCCAGCAGCTTGGTTCAGGGATCTGGAAACACCATATATTTT.

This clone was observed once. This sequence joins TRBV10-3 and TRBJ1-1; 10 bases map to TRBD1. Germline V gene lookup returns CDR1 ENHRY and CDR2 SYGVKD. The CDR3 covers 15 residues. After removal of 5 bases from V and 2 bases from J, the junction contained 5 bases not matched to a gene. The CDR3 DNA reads TGTGCCATCAGTCCGGACAGGGGGTCAAACACTGAAGCTTTCTTT. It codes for CAISPDRGSNTEAFF.

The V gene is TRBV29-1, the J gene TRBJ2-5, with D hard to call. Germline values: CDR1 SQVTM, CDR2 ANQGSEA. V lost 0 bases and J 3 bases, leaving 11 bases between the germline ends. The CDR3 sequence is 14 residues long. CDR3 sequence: CSVEDPGRKETQYF. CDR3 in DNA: TGCAGCGTTGAAGATCCTGGCAGAAAAGAGACCCAGTACTTC.

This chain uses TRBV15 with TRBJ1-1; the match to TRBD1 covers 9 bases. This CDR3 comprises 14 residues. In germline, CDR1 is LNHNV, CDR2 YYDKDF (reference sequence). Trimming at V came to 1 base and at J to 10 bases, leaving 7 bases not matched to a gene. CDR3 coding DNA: TGTGCCACCAGCAGAGTGGACAGGGGATTGGTAGCTTTCTTT. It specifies CATSRVDRGLVAFF.

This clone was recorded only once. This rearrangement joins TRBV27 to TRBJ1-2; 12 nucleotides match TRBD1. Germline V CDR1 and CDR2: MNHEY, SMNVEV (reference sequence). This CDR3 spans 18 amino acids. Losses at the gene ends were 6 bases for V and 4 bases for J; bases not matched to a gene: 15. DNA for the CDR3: TGTGCCAGCAGCGCGAAATCCGGGACAGGGGGCAAGCTCTATGGCTACACCTTC. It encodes CASSAKSGTGGKLYGYTF.

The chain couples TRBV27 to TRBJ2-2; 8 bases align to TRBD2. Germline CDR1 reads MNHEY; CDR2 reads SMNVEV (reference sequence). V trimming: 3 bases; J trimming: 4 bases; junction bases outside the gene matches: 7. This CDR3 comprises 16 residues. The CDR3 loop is CASSFRGLGVTGELFF. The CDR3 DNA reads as TGTGCCAGCAGTTTTAGGGGACTAGGAGTCACCGGGGAGCTGTTTTTT.

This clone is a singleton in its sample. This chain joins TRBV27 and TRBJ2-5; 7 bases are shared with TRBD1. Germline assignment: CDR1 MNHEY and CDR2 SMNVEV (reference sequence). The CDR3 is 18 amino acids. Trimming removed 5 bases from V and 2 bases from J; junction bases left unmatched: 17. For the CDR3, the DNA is TGTGCCAGCAGTGCCTTGGGACAGAAAGGGATGGGGCAAGAGACCCAGTACTTC. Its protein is CASSALGQKGMGQETQYF.

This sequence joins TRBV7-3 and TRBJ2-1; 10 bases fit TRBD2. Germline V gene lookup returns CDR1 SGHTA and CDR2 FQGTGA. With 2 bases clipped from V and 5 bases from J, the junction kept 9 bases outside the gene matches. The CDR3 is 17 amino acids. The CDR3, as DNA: TGTGCCAGCAGCTTAGCTAGCGGGAGTATCTTAGACAATGAGCAGTTCTTC. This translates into CASSLASGSILDNEQFF.

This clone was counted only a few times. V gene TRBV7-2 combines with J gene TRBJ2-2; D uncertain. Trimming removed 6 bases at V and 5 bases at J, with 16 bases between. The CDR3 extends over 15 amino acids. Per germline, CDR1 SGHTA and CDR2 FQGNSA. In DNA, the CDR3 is TGTGCCAGCAGACCTCCGCCCCAGTCGACCGGGGAGCTGTTTTTT. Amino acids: CASRPPPQSTGELFF.

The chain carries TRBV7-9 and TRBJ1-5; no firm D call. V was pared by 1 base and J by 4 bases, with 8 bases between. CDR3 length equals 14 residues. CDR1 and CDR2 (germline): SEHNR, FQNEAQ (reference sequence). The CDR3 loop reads CASSLGRSNQPQHF. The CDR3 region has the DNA TGTGCCAGCAGCTTAGGGAGGTCTAATCAGCCCCAGCATTTT.

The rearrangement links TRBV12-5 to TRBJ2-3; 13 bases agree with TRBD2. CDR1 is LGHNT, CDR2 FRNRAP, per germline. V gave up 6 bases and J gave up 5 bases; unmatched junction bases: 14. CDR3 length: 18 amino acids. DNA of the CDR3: TGTGCTAGTGGCCGAGAGCCCTTACTAGCGGGAGGGGTAGATACGCAGTATTTT. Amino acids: CASGREPLLAGGVDTQYF.

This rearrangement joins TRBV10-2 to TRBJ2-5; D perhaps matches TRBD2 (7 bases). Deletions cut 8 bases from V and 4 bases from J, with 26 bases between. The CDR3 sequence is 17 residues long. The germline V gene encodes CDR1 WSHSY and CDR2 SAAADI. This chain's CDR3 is CASGRGASAGARETQYF. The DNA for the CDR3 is TGCGCCAGCGGAAGAGGGGCCTCGGCGGGGGCCCGAGAGACCCAGTACTTC.

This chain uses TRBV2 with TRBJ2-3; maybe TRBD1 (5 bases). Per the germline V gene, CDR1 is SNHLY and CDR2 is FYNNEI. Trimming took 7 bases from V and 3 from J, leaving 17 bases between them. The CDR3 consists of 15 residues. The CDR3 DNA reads TGTGCCAGCACCGAGGTCGGACACTCGACAGATACGCAGTATTTT. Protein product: CASTEVGHSTDTQYF.

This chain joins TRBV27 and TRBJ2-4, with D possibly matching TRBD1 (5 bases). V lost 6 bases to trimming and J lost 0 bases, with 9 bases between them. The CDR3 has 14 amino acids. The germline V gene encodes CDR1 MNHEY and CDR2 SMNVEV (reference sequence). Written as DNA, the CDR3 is TGTGCCAGCAGCTCAGGGTTAGCCAAAAACATTCAGTACTTC. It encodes CASSSGLAKNIQYF.

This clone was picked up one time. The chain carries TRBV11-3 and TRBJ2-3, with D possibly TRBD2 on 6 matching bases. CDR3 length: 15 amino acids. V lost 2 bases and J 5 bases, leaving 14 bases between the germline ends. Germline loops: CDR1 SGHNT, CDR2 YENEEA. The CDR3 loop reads CASSLLGTGRDTQYF. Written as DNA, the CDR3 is TGTGCCAGCAGCTTATTGGGGACTGGTCGAGATACGCAGTATTTT.

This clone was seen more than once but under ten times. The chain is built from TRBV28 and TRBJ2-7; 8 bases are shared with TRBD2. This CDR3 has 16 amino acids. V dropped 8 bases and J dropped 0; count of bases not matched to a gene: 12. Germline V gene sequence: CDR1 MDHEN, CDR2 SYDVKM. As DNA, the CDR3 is TGTGCCAGCGGGGCACCTAGCGGGTCCGGCTCCTACGAGCAGTACTTC. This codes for CASGAPSGSGSYEQYF.

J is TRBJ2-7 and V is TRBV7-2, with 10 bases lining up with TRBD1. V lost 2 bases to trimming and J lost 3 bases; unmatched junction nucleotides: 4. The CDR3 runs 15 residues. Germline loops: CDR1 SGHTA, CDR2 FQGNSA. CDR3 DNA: TGTGCCAGCAGCTTAACGACAGGGGGCGTCTACGAGCAGTACTTC. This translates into CASSLTTGGVYEQYF.

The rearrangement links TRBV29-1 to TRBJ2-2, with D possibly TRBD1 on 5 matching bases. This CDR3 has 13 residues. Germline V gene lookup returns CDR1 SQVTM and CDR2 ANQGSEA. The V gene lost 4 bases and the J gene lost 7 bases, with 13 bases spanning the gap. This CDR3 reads CSVVGIRGGELFF. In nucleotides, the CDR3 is TGCAGCGTTGTGGGAATTAGGGGCGGGGAGCTGTTTTTT.

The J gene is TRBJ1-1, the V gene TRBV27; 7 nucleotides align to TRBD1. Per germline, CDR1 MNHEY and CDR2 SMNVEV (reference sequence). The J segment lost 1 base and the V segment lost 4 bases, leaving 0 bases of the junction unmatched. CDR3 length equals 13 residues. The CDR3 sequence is CASSWTGNTEAFF. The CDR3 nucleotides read TGTGCCAGCAGTTGGACAGGGAACACTGAAGCTTTCTTT.

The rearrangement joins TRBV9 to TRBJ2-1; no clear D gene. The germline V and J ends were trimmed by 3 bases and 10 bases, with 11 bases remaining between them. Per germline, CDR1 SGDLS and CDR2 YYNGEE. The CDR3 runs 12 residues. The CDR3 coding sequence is TGTGCCAGCAGCGGTTTCTCAGAAGAGCAGTTCTTC. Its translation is CASSGFSEEQFF.

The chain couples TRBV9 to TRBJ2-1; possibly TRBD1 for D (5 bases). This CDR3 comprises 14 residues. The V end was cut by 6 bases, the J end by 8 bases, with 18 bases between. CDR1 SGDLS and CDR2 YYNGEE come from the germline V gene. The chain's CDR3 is CASKPQEPRDEQFF. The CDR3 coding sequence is TGTGCCAGCAAGCCCCAAGAACCCAGGGATGAGCAGTTCTTC.

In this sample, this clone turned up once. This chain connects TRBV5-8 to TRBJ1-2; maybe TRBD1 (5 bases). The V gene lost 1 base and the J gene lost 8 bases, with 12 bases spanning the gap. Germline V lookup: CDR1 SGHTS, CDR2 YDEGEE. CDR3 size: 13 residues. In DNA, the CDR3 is TGTGCCAGCAGCTTGTCAGGGTTGGAAGGCTACACCTTC. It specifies CASSLSGLEGYTF.

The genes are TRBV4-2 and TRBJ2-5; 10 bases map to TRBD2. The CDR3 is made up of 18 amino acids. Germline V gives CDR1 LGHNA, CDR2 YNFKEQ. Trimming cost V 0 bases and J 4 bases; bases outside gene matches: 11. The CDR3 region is CASSQEIVGAGGGETQYF. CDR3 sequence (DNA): TGTGCCAGCAGCCAAGAGATAGTGGGAGCGGGAGGGGGAGAGACCCAGTACTTC.

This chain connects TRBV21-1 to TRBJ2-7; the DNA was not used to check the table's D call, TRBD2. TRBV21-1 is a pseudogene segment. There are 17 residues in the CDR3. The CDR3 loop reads CASSLTGTSGRPHEQYF. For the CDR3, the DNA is TGTGCCAGCAGCCTTACCGGGACTAGCGGGAGACCCCACGAGCAGTACTTC.

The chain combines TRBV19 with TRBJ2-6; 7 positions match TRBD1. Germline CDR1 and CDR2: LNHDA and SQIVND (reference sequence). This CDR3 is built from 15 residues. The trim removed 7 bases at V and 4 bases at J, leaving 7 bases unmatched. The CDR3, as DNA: TGTGCCAGTAATGACAGGGCTAGGGGGGCCAACGTCCTGACTTTC. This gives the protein CASNDRARGANVLTF.

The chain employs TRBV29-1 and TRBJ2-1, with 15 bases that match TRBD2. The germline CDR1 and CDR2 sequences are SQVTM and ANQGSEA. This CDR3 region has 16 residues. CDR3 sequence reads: CRTAAPGLAGGNEQFF. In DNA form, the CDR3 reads TGCAGGACGGCCGCTCCGGGACTAGCGGGAGGCAATGAGCAGTTCTTC.

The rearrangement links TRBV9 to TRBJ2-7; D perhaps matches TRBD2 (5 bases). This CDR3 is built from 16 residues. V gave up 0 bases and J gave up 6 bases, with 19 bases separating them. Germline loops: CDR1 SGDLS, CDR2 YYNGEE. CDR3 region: CASSVDPSGVRREQYF. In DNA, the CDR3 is TGTGCCAGCAGCGTAGATCCCTCCGGGGTCCGGCGCGAGCAGTACTTC.

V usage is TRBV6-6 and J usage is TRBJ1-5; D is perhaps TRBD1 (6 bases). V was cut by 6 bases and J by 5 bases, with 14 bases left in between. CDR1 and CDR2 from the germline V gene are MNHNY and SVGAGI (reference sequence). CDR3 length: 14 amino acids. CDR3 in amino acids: CASSNRDPHQPQHF. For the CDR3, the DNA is TGTGCCAGCAGCAACAGGGATCCCCATCAGCCCCAGCATTTT.

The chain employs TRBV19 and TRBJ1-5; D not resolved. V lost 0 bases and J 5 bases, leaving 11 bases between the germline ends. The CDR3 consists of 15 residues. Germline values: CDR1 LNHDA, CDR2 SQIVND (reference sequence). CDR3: CASSIDLAAYQPQHF. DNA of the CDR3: TGTGCCAGTAGTATAGATTTAGCTGCGTATCAGCCCCAGCATTTT. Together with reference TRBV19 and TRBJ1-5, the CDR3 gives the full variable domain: DGGITQSPKYLFRKEGQNVTLSCEQNLNHDAMYWYRQDPGQGLRLIYYSQIVNDFQKGDIAEGYSVSREKKESFPLTVTSAQKNPTAFYLCASSIDLAAYQPQHFGDGTRLSIL.